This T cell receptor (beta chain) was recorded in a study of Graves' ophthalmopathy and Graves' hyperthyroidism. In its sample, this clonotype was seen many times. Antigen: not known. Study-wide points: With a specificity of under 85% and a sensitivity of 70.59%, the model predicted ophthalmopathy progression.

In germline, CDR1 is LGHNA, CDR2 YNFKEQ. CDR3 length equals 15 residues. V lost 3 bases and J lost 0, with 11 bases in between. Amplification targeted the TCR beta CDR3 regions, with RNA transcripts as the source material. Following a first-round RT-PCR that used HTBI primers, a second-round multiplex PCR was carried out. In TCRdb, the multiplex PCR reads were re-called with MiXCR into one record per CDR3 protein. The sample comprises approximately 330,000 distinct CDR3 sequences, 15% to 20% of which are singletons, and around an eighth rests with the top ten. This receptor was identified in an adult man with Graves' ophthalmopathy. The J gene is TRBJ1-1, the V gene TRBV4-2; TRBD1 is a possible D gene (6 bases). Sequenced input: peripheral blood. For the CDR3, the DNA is TGTGCCAGCAGCCAGAACAGGGAAGTGAACACTGAAGCTTTCTTT. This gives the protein CASSQNREVNTEAFF.